Listed below are T cell receptor beta chains from one sample, sequenced in a study of siplizumab effects on memory and regulatory T cells. Sequencing was performed with immunoSEQ multiplex PCR; in TCRdb, only in-frame clones are kept and a portion is missing. Among tens of thousands of clones listed, approximately 97% were seen once. The specimen was naive CD8+ T cells sorted from blood. These receptors all come from a human donor in good health. CDR3s include the opening cysteine and the closing phenylalanine or tryptophan. A D gene is named only where the DNA matches it firmly. Only some rows state a clone size, as once, few, many or a class for expanded clones.

CDR3aa,CDR3nt,d_gene,j_gene,v_gene,abundance
CASSSDRADRNEQFF,TGCGCCAGCAGCTCCGACAGGGCCGACCGCAATGAGCAGTTCTTC,TRBD1,TRBJ2-1,TRBV4-3,once
CASSLDRQGDQPQHF,TGTGCCAGCAGCTTGGACAGACAAGGTGATCAGCCCCAGCATTTT,-,TRBJ1-5,TRBV5-6,-
CATSREVQGEQPQHF,TGTGCCACCAGCAGAGAGGTCCAGGGAGAACAGCCCCAGCATTTT,-,TRBJ1-5,TRBV15,-
CASSVDDGELFF,TGTGCCAGCAGCGTAGATGACGGGGAGCTGTTTTTT,-,TRBJ2-2,TRBV9,once
CASSPGGSGANVLTF,TGTGCCAGCAGCCCAGGGGGCTCTGGGGCCAACGTCCTGACTTTC,TRBD1,TRBJ2-6,TRBV9,-
CASSLGGQLPYEQYF,TGCGCCAGCAGCTTGGGTGGACAGCTCCCCTACGAGCAGTACTTC,-,TRBJ2-7,TRBV5-1,-
CASSEGLAGGKLGTDTQYF,TGTGCCAGCAGTGAGGGACTAGCGGGAGGAAAGTTAGGCACAGATACGCAGTATTTT,TRBD2,TRBJ2-3,TRBV27,-
CASSVLSEQYF,TGTGCCAGCAGTGTGTTAAGCGAGCAGTACTTC,-,TRBJ2-7,TRBV25-1,-
CSVETGSYEQYF,TGCAGCGTGGAAACCGGGAGCTACGAGCAGTACTTC,-,TRBJ2-7,TRBV29-1,-
CASSQESSDSNTGELFF,TGTGCCAGCAGCCAAGAGTCGTCGGACTCGAACACCGGGGAGCTGTTTTTT,-,TRBJ2-2,TRBV4-2,-
CASSLGTGFNNEQFF,TGTGCCAGCTCACTCGGGACAGGGTTTAACAATGAGCAGTTCTTC,TRBD1,TRBJ2-1,TRBV18,-
CATRGQSPYAFF,TGTGCCACTAGGGGACAGTCCCCTTACGCTTTCTTT,TRBD1,TRBJ1-1,TRBV15,-
CASRQTQGYTEAFF,TGCGCCAGCAGACAAACACAGGGGTACACTGAAGCTTTCTTT,TRBD1,TRBJ1-1,TRBV5-1,-
CAWSVEGNTQYF,TGTGCCTGGAGTGTAGAGGGGAATACGCAGTATTTT,-,TRBJ2-3,TRBV30,-
CATEETQYF,TGTGCCACCGAAGAGACCCAGTACTTC,-,TRBJ2-5,TRBV6-1,-
CASSLQGLAGSTGELFF,TGTGCCAGCAGTTTACAGGGACTAGCGGGAAGTACCGGGGAGCTGTTTTTT,TRBD2,TRBJ2-2,TRBV27,-
CASSYPGGTSTDTQYF,TGTGCCAGCAGTTACCCTGGCGGTACTAGCACAGATACGCAGTATTTT,-,TRBJ2-3,TRBV6-5,-
CASGGTYNEQFF,TGTGCCAGCGGAGGGACCTACAATGAGCAGTTCTTC,-,TRBJ2-1,TRBV2,-
CASSLDSDYGYTF,TGTGCCAGCAGCTTAGATAGCGACTATGGCTACACCTTC,-,TRBJ1-2,TRBV5-4,-
CASSFEGEQYF,TGCGCCAGCAGCTTCGAAGGAGAGCAGTACTTC,-,TRBJ2-7,TRBV5-1,-
CASSLGSYEQYF,TGTGCCAGCAGCTTAGGCTCCTACGAGCAGTACTTC,-,TRBJ2-7,TRBV11-2,-
CASSVAYNEQFF,TGTGCCAGCAGCGTAGCCTACAATGAGCAGTTCTTC,-,TRBJ2-1,TRBV9,-
CASSLAGGVGNEQFF,TGTGCCAGCAGCTTAGCAGGGGGCGTAGGGAATGAGCAGTTCTTC,TRBD1,TRBJ2-1,TRBV7-6,-
CSVLLSGQSSYEQYF,TGCAGCGTTCTTTTGTCTGGACAGAGCTCCTACGAGCAGTACTTC,-,TRBJ2-7,TRBV29-1,-